The sequence of this T cell receptor beta chain was determined in a study of blood T cell repertoires in COVID-19. Overall study: The United States, Italy and Spain supplied acute and convalescent COVID-19 samples. From T cells, B-cell-depleted T cells, or PBMCs came the material, which was cDNA or gDNA.

Patients in Seattle were enrolled during active infection, then followed longitudinally. Original processing methods: It was from reference gene primer amplification that nucleated cell counts were estimated. Assay: immunoSEQ multiplex PCR; the TCRdb copy retains only in-frame clones and omits some. D and trimming were read from the DNA, whereas the V and J calls and clone size are those reported in that table. The repertoire consists of roughly 380,000 clones, with approximately 89% occurring once and the leading ten covering over 3.5%. Sequences were obtained from peripheral blood. This sequence was found in a woman aged 55 to 70 with COVID-19, enrolled during active disease.

The DNA of the CDR3 is TGTGCCAGCAGTGAAGAAAGACAGGGTCCATTCGAGCAGTACTTC. Translation: CASSEERQGPFEQYF. V and J are TRBV6-1 and TRBJ2-7; 7 bases match TRBD1. The CDR3 sequence is 15 residues long. Germline CDR1 is MNHNS and CDR2 is SASEGT. V was pared by 1 base and J by 6 bases, with 9 bases of the junction left unmatched.